What follows are 15 T cell receptor beta chains derived from one specimen sequenced in a study of Tregs in tolerant kidney transplant recipients. Data came from immunoSEQ multiplex PCR; TCRdb stores just in-frame clones and leaves some out. Among under 45,000 clones listed, 95% were seen once. Their cognate antigens are unknown. Sequenced sample: Tregs from blood cultured with allogeneic cells. The receptors derive from a human donor in good health.

J is TRBJ2-1 and V is TRBV12-1. TRBV12-1 is a documented pseudogene. The length of the CDR3 is 12 residues. The CDR3 spells CASSPLENEQFF. The CDR3 DNA reads as TGTGCCAGCAGTCCACTGGAAAACGAGCAGTTCTTC.

The chain carries TRBV11-2 and TRBJ2-2, with TRBD1 matching 7 bases. Per germline, CDR1 SGHAT and CDR2 FQNNGV. Losses at the gene ends were 6 bases for V and 7 bases for J; bases not matched to a gene: 8. This CDR3 comprises 14 residues. The CDR3, as DNA: TGTGCCAGCAGTAATTACAGGGGTGGCGGGGAGCTGTTTTTT. Translating it yields CASSNYRGGGELFF.

The chain couples TRBV6-6 to TRBJ1-5; D gene ambiguous. The CDR3 is 13 amino acids. The germline V gene has CDR1 MNHNY and CDR2 SVGAGI (reference sequence). V lost 6 bases, J lost 0 bases, and 6 bases lay in between. The CDR3 spells CASRANSNQPQHF. CDR3 sequence (DNA): TGTGCCAGCAGGGCCAATAGCAATCAGCCCCAGCATTTT.

This clone has only one observation. The rearrangement joins TRBV19 to TRBJ1-2; no clear D gene. The V gene lost 6 bases and the J gene lost 3 bases, with 14 bases spanning the gap. The length of the CDR3 is 14 residues. Germline assignment: CDR1 LNHDA and CDR2 SQIVND (reference sequence). CDR3 nucleotide sequence: TGTGCCAGTAGCCAAGGTAGGGCTTACTATGGCTACACCTTC. This sequence encodes CASSQGRAYYGYTF.

The chain recombines TRBV18 with TRBJ1-6; D call uncertain. With 2 bases removed from V and 5 bases from J, the gap between germline ends came to 10 bases. The length of the CDR3 is 15 residues. The germline V gene encodes CDR1 KGHSH and CDR2 LQKENI. This chain's CDR3 is CASSPFGEDNSPLHF. The CDR3 DNA sequence: TGTGCCAGCTCACCATTCGGGGAGGATAATTCACCCCTCCACTTT.

The rearrangement joins TRBV11-2 to TRBJ1-3; D not certain. Germline V gene sequence: CDR1 SGHAT, CDR2 FQNNGV. The CDR3 contains 17 residues. The V end was cut by 0 bases, the J end by 9 bases, with 21 bases between. CDR3: CASSLDRKGPRRVTIYF. The CDR3 nucleotides read TGTGCCAGCAGCTTAGATCGAAAAGGGCCTAGGCGTGTCACCATATATTTT. Combining the CDR3 with reference TRBV11-2 and TRBJ1-3 gives the whole variable domain EAGVAQSPRYKIIEKRQSVAFWCNPISGHATLYWYQQILGQGPKLLIQFQNNGVVDDSQLPKDRFSAERLKGVDSTLKIQPAKLEDSAVYLCASSLDRKGPRRVTIYFGEGSWLTVV.

CDR3 sequence (DNA): TGTGCCAGCAGCTTGCCAGGGGGCTACGAGCAGTACTTC. Translating gives CASSLPGGYEQYF. V usage is TRBV5-4 and J usage is TRBJ2-7; 7 bases fit TRBD1. Trimming removed 1 base from V and 3 bases from J; junction bases left unmatched: 1. CDR3 length equals 13 residues. CDR1 is SGHNT, CDR2 YYREEE, per germline (reference sequence).

This sequence joins TRBV7-2 and TRBJ2-3; D is unclear. V lost 1 base to trimming and J lost 4 bases, with 6 bases between them. The CDR3 length is 13 residues. CDR1 and CDR2 (germline): SGHTA, FQGNSA. As DNA, the CDR3 is TGTGCCAGCAGCTTAGGTTGGGCAGATACGCAGTATTTT. Translating it yields CASSLGWADTQYF.

The J gene is TRBJ2-1, the V gene TRBV25-1, with D perhaps matching TRBD1 (5 bases). Germline loops: CDR1 MGHDK, CDR2 SYGVNS. The CDR3 is 15 amino acids. Trimming removed 2 bases at V and 5 bases at J, with 13 bases between. CDR3 region: CASSERRGIDNEQFF. In DNA form, the CDR3 reads TGTGCCAGCAGTGAAAGAAGGGGAATTGACAATGAGCAGTTCTTC.

The rearrangement uses TRBV18 and TRBJ2-5; D remains ambiguous. CDR3 length equals 15 residues. Germline V gene sequence: CDR1 KGHSH, CDR2 LQKENI. V lost 0 bases and J lost 5, with 13 bases in between. The CDR3 DNA follows: TGTGCCAGCTCACCACCGTCGACCCTAGGGGAGACCCAGTACTTC. It encodes CASSPPSTLGETQYF.

The rearrangement joins TRBV18 to TRBJ2-3; D ambiguous. The CDR3 is 14 residues long. The germline CDR1 and CDR2 sequences are KGHSH and LQKENI. The V gene lost 2 bases and the J gene lost 1 base, with 7 bases spanning the gap. CDR3 DNA: TGTGCCAGCTCACCATCTGGACGCACAGATACGCAGTATTTT. Residues: CASSPSGRTDTQYF.

The rearrangement joins TRBV30 to TRBJ2-7, with 11 positions matching TRBD2. Trimming cost V 2 bases and J 3 bases; bases outside gene matches: 12. The length of the CDR3 is 17 residues. CDR1 and CDR2 from the germline V gene are GTSNPN and SVGIG (reference sequence). The CDR3 spells CAWSPGLADALGYEQYF. For the CDR3, the DNA is TGTGCCTGGAGTCCGGGACTAGCGGACGCTTTGGGCTACGAGCAGTACTTC. The full variable domain, completed using reference TRBV30 and TRBJ2-7, is SQTIHQWPATLVQPVGSPLSLECTVEGTSNPNLYWYRQAAGRGLQLLFYSVGIGQISSEVPQNLSASRPQDRQFILSSKKLLLSDSGFYLCAWSPGLADALGYEQYFGPGTRLTVT.

CDR3 sequence: CASSLDRRQLRETQYF. In DNA, the CDR3 is TGTGCCAGCAGCTTAGATCGACGACAGCTTCGGGAGACCCAGTACTTC. The gene calls are TRBV11-2 and TRBJ2-5; weak D call: TRBD1 (5 bases). Germline-derived CDR1 and CDR2 are SGHAT and FQNNGV. V was shortened by 0 bases and J by 5 bases, with 16 bases between the two germline ends. The CDR3 sequence is 16 residues long.

This clone was picked up one time. This chain links TRBV5-4 with TRBJ2-2, with no clear D. The CDR3 is 14 amino acids. V dropped 2 bases and J dropped 8 bases, with 13 bases sitting between them. Germline CDR1 reads SGHNT; CDR2 reads YYREEE (reference sequence). CDR3: CASSFVPVEGELFF. In DNA form, the CDR3 reads TGTGCCAGCAGCTTTGTCCCCGTTGAGGGGGAGCTGTTTTTT.

The chain combines TRBV2 with TRBJ2-3, with D uncertain. V shed 6 bases and J shed 4 bases, with 17 bases lying between them. CDR3 length: 15 residues. Germline V gene data show CDR1 as SNHLY and CDR2 as FYNNEI. DNA for the CDR3: TGTGCCAGCAGCCGGCAACCTCGCGAGGCAGATACGCAGTATTTT. It translates to CASSRQPREADTQYF.